This T cell receptor (beta chain) emerged from a study of cytomegalovirus exposure and HLA in healthy donors. For the study at large: The use of the same platform for the roughly 130 validation repertoires and the roughly 730 first-cohort repertoires was reported by a later analysis.

V shed 5 bases and J shed 1 base, with 5 bases lying between them. The CDR3 loop spans 13 amino acids. CDR1 is MNHNY and CDR2 is SVGAGI in the germline V gene (reference sequence). The method was immunoSEQ multiplex PCR; TCRdb's version includes in-frame clones alone and lacks a portion of them. The sample lists some 340,000 clones, about 90% occurring once. Notes on this clone: No antigen is known for it.

Study-level results: A few chains linked to CMV were shown in vitro to be specific for CMV antigens.

Material: PBMCs. The chain employs TRBV6-6 and TRBJ2-2, with D unclear. The sequence was obtained from a woman between 25 and 40 years old in good health and CMV-seropositive. This CDR3 is CASSRGNTGELFF. In nucleotides, the CDR3 is TGTGCCAGCAGTCGCGGGAACACCGGGGAGCTGTTTTTT.